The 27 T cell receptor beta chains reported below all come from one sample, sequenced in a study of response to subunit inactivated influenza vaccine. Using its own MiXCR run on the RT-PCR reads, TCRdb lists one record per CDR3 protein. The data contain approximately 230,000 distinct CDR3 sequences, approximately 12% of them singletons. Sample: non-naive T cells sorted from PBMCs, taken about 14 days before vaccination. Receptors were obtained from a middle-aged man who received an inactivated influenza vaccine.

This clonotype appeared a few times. The CDR3 sequence: CASSPGQGAGETQYF. CDR3 nucleotides: TGTGCCAGCAGCCCGGGACAGGGGGCAGGAGAGACCCAGTACTTC. The chain recombines TRBV9 with TRBJ2-5; 12 bases are shared with TRBD1. The CDR3 loop spans 15 amino acids. V was clipped by 4 bases and J by 4 bases; unmatched bases: 5. CDR1 is SGDLS and CDR2 is YYNGEE in the germline V gene.

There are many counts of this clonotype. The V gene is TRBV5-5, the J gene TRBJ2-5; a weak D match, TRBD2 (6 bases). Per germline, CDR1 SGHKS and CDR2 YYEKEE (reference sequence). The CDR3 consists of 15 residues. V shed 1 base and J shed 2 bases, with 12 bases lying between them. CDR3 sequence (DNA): TGTGCCAGCAGCTTGCCGGGAGCCGGGCAAGAGACCCAGTACTTC. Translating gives CASSLPGAGQETQYF.

CDR3: CASSLGWRETQYF. CDR3 DNA: TGTGCCAGCAGCTTAGGCTGGAGGGAGACCCAGTACTTC. The chain recombines TRBV7-3 with TRBJ2-5; TRBD2 is a possible D gene (5 bases). CDR3 length equals 13 residues. Trimming took 2 bases from V and 5 from J, leaving 9 bases between them. CDR1 and CDR2 from the germline V gene are SGHTA and FQGTGA.

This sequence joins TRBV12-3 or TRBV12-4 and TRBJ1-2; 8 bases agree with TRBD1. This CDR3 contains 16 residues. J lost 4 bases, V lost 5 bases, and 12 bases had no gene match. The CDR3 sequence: CASSPNQGAVGYGYTF. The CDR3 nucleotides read TGTGCCAGCAGTCCTAACCAGGGGGCGGTTGGCTATGGCTACACCTTC.

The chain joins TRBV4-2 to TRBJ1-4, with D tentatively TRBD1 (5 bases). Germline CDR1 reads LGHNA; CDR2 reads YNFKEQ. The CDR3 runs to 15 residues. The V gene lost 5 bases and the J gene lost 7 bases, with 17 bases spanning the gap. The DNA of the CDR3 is TGTGCCAGCAGCTCGCAGACGGGGGATGGTGAAAAACTGTTTTTT. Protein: CASSSQTGDGEKLFF.

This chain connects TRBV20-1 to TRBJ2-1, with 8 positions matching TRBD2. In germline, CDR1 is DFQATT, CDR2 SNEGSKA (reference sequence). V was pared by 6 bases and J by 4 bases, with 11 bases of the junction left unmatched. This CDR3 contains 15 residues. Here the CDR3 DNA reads TGCAGTGCCTATCCTATTCGGGGGGGGTACAATGAGCAGTTCTTC. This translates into CSAYPIRGGYNEQFF.

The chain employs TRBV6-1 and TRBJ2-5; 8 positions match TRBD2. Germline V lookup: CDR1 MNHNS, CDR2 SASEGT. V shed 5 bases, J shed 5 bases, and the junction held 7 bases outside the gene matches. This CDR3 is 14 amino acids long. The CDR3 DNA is TGTGCCAGCAGTCTCGGGGGGGTAAGGGAGACCCAGTACTTC. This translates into CASSLGGVRETQYF.

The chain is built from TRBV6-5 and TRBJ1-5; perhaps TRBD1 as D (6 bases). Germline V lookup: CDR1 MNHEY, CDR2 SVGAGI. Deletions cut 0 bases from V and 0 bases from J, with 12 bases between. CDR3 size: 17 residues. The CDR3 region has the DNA TGTGCCAGCAGTTACTCGTCCCCGGACAGTAGCAATCAGCCCCAGCATTTT. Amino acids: CASSYSSPDSSNQPQHF.

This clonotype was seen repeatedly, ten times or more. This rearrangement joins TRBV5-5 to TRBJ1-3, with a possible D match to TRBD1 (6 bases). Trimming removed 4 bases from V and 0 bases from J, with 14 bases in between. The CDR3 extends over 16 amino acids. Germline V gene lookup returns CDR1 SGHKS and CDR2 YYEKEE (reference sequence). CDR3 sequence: CASSETGIDSGNTIYF. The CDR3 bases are TGTGCCAGCAGCGAGACAGGAATCGACTCTGGAAACACCATATATTTT.

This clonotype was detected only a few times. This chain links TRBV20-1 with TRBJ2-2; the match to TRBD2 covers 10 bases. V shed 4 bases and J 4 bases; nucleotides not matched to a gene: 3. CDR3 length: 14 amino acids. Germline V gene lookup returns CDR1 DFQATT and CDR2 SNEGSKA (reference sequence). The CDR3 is CSAIAGGSTGELFF. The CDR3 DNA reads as TGCAGTGCTATAGCGGGGGGAAGCACCGGGGAGCTGTTTTTT.

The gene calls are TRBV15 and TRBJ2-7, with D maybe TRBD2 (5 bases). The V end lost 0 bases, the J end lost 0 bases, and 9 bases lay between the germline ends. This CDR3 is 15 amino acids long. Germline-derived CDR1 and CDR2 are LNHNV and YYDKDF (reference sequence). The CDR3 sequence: CATSRESGDSYEQYF. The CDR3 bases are TGTGCCACCAGCAGAGAGAGCGGAGACTCCTACGAGCAGTACTTC.

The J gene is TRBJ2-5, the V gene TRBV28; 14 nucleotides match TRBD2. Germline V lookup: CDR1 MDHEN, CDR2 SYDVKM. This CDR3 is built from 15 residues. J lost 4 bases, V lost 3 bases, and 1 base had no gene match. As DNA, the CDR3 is TGTGCCAGCAGTTTTGGGACTAGCGGGGGAGAGACCCAGTACTTC. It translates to CASSFGTSGGETQYF.

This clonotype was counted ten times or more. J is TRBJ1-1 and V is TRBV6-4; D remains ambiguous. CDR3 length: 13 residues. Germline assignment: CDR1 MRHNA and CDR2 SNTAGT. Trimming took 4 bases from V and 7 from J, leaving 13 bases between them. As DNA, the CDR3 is TGTGCCAGCAGTGTGACACCCGGCAATGAAGCTTTCTTT. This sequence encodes CASSVTPGNEAFF.

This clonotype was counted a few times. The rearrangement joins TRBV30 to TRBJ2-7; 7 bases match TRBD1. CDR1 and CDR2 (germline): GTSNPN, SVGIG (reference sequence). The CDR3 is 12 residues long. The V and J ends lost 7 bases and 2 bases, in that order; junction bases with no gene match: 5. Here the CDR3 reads CAFSDRAYEQYF. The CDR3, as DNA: TGTGCCTTCTCCGACAGGGCCTACGAGCAGTACTTC.

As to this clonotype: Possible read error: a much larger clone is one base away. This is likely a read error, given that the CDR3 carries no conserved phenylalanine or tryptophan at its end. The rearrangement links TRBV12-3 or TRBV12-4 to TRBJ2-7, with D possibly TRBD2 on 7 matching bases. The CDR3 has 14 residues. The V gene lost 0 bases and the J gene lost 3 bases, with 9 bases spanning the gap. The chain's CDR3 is CASSLAGGGYEQYI. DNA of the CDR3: TGTGCCAGCAGTTTAGCGGGAGGGGGCTACGAGCAGTACATC.

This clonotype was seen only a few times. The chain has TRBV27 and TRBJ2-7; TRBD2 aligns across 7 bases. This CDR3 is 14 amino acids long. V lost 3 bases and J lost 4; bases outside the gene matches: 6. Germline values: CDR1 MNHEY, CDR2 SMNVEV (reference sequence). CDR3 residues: CASSFMASGYEQYF. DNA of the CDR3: TGTGCCAGCAGTTTCATGGCTAGCGGATACGAGCAGTACTTC.

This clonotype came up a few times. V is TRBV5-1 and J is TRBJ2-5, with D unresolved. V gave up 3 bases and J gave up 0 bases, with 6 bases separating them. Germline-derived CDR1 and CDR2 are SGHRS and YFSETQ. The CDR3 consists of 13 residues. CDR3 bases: TGCGCCAGCAGCTCCGGCGACCAAGAGACCCAGTACTTC. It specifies CASSSGDQETQYF.

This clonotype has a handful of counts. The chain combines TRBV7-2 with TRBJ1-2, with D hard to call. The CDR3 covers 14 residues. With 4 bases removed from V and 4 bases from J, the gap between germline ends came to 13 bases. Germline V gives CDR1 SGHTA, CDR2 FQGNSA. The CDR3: CASSYPGMIYGYTF. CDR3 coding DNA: TGTGCCAGCAGCTACCCCGGGATGATCTATGGCTACACCTTC.

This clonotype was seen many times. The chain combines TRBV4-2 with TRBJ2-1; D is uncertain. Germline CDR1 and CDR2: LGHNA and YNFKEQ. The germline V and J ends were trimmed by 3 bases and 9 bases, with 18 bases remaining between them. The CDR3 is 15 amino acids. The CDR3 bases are TGTGCCAGCAGCCACGCTTTATTAAAAGTCGCTGAGCAGTTCTTC. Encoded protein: CASSHALLKVAEQFF.

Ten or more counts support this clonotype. The CDR3 nucleotides are TGTGCCAGCAGCGCCGATAGAGCAGATACGCAGTATTTT. Translated, it gives CASSADRADTQYF. The V and J genes are TRBV11-2 and TRBJ2-3; D remains unclear. Trimming pared 5 bases from V and 4 bases from J, leaving 10 bases between. CDR1 and CDR2 (germline): SGHAT, FQNNGV. The CDR3 is 13 amino acids.

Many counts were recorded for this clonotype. In DNA, the CDR3 is TGCGCCAGCAGCTTGCTGGGCTACCAAGAGACCCAGTACTTC. Translation: CASSLLGYQETQYF. The V call is TRBV5-1, the J call TRBJ2-5; D not resolved. CDR1 SGHRS and CDR2 YFSETQ come from the germline V gene. Trimming took off 1 base at V and 0 bases at J, with 7 bases between the two ends. The CDR3 is 14 residues long.

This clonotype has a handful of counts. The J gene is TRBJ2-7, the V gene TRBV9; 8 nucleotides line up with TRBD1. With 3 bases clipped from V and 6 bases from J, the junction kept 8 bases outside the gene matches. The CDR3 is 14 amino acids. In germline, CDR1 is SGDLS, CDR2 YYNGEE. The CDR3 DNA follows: TGTGCCAGCAGCGGGACAGGGACCAAAGCCGAGCAGTACTTC. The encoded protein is CASSGTGTKAEQYF. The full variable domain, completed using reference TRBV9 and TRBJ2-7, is DSGVTQTPKHLITATGQRVTLRCSPRSGDLSVYWYQQSLDQGLQFLIQYYNGEERAKGNILERFSAQQFPDLHSELNLSSLELGDSALYFCASSGTGTKAEQYFGPGTRLTVT.

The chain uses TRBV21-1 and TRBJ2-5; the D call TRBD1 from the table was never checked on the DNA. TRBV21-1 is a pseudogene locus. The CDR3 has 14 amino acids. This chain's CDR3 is CASTPRTAQETQYF. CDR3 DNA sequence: TGTGCCAGCACCCCTAGGACAGCCCAAGAGACCCAGTACTTC.

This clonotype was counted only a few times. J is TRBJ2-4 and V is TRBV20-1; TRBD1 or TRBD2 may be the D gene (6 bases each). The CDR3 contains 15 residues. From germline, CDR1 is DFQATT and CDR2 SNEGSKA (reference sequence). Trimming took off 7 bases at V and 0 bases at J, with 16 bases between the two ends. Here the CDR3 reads CSGRKGGLAKNIQYF. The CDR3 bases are TGCAGTGGGCGTAAGGGGGGACTAGCCAAAAACATTCAGTACTTC.

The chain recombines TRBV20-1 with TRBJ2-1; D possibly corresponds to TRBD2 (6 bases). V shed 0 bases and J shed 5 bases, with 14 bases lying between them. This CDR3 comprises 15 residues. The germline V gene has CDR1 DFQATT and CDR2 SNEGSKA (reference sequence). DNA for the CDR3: TGCAGTGCTAGAGATGGTAGCGGATCACACAATGAGCAGTTCTTC. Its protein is CSARDGSGSHNEQFF.

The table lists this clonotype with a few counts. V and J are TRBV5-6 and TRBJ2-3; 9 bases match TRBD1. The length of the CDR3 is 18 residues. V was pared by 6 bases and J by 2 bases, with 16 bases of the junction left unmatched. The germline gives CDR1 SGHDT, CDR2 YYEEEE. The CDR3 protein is CASIKGQGNPAATDTQYF. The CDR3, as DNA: TGTGCCAGCATCAAAGGACAGGGGAATCCAGCGGCCACAGATACGCAGTATTTT.

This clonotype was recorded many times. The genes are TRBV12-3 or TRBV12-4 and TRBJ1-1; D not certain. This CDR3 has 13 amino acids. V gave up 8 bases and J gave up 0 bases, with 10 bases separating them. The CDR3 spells CASVAKMNTEAFF. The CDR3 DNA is TGTGCCAGCGTCGCAAAAATGAACACTGAAGCTTTCTTT.